This TCR beta chain was captured by sequencing in a study of read filtering for tumor transcriptome and immune sequencing. Overall study context: Revised staging placed roughly 8 patients in R-ISS I, about 16 in II, 6 or 7 in III.

From 350 to 500 ng of RNA, a library with molecular barcoded alpha/delta and beta/gamma adaptors was made. TCRdb analysed the reads with MiXCR anew, one entry per CDR3 protein. Here the sample spans 14,000 to 15,000 distinct CDR3 sequences, about a fifth being singletons. This clonotype has at least ten counts. Per the germline V gene, CDR1 is LGHNA and CDR2 is YNFKEQ. Trimming took off 4 bases at V and 3 bases at J, with 14 bases between the two ends. This CDR3 region has 15 residues. The chain uses TRBV4-2 and TRBJ2-3, with TRBD2 as a possible D gene (5 bases). This clonotype was obtained from a donor at least 40 years old with multiple myeloma. Material: a population of CD138-negative cells sorted from bone marrow. The CDR3 sequence is CASSPSASGTDTQYF. CDR3 coding DNA: TGTGCCAGCAGCCCCTCGGCGAGCGGAACAGATACGCAGTATTTT.